Sequencing of this T cell receptor (beta chain) was carried out in a study of blood T cells in healthy people across ages. From germline, CDR1 is LGHNT and CDR2 FRNRAP. CDR3 length: 15 residues. The authors ran a second PCR of about 7 to 11 cycles using a sample-barcoded 5' primer and a J-beta primer mix. TCRdb passed the 5' RACE reads through MiXCR, listing each CDR3 protein once. This sample has approximately 1,700,000 distinct CDR3 sequences, with roughly 43% found just once. The chain has TRBV12-5 and TRBJ1-2; possible D gene TRBD1, 6 bases. This clonotype was obtained from a human donor in good health. Sequencing was carried out using blood. The CDR3 loop reads CVSGLVRLGHHGYTF. In nucleotides, the CDR3 is TGTGTTAGCGGTTTGGTACGCCTGGGACACCATGGCTACACCTTC.